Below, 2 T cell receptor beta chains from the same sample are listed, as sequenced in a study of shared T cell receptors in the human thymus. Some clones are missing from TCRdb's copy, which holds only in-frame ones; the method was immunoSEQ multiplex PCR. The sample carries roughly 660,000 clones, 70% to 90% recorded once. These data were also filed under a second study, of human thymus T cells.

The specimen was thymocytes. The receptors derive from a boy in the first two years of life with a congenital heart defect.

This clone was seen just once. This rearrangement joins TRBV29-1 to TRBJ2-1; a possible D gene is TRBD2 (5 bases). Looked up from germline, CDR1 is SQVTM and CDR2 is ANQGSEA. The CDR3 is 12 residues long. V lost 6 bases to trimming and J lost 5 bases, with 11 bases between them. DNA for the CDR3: TGCAGCGTCTTTACTAGAGACAATGAGCAGTTCTTC. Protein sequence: CSVFTRDNEQFF.

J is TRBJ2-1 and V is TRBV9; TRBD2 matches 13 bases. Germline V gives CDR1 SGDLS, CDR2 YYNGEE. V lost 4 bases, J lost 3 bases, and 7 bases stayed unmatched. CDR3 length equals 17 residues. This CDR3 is CASSPLAGGSRYNEQFF. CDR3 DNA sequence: TGTGCCAGCAGCCCACTAGCGGGAGGGTCCCGCTACAATGAGCAGTTCTTC.